These T cell receptor beta chains were read from a single sample in a study of shared clonotypes between healthy human individuals. Generated by immunoSEQ multiplex PCR, the TCRdb table keeps only in-frame clones and is missing some. There are around 940,000 clones in the sample; 70% to 85% occur only once, and about 1.5% lies in the top ten. The sequenced sample consisted of memory CD4+ T cells sorted from blood. The receptors originated from a man between 18 and 29 years old in good health. The conserved cysteine and the conserved F or W are not part of the CDR3 here.

j_call v_call cdr3_length cdr3_aa
TRBJ2-2 TRBV5-1 14 ASSLVAGTNTGELF
TRBJ1-2 TRBV5-1 12 ASSLGGGGNGYT
TRBJ2-7 TRBV6-1 17 ASSEVVWALRLRFYEQY
TRBJ1-2 TRBV28 14 ASSPSDRGGYYGYT
TRBJ1-3 TRBV5-1 14 ASSATTGSTGNTIY
TRBJ1-5 TRBV7-2 13 ASSRGSSSNQPQH
TRBJ2-7 TRBV27 13 ASSLSQGALHEQY
TRBJ2-2 TRBV19 11 ASSTMPTGELF
TRBJ2-5 TRBV28 12 ASSSPRSQETQY
TRBJ2-7 TRBV9 13 ASSVFREGFYEQY
TRBJ2-1 TRBV6-4 13 ASSEEGGYYNEQF
TRBJ1-3 TRBV18 13 ASSPGAEAKNTIY
TRBJ2-2 TRBV11-2 13 ASSLAPSGAGELF